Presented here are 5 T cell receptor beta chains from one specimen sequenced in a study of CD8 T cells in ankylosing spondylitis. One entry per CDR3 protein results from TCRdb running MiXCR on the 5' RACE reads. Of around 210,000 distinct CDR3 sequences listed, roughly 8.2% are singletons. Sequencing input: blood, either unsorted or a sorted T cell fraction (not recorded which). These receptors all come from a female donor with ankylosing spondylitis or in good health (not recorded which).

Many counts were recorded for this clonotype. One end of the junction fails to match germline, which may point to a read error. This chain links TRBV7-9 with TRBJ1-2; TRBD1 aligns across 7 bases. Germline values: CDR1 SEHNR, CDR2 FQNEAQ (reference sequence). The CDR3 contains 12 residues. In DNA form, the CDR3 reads TGTGCCAGCAGCCCGACATCCCGGGACAGCGACTTC. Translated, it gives CASSPTSRDSDF.

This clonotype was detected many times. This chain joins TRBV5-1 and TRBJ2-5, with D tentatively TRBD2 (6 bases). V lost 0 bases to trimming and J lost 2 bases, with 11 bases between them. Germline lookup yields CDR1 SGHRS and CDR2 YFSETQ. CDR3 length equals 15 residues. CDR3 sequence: CASSLVSGTQETQYF. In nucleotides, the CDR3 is TGCGCCAGCAGCTTGGTTAGCGGCACGCAAGAGACCCAGTACTTC.

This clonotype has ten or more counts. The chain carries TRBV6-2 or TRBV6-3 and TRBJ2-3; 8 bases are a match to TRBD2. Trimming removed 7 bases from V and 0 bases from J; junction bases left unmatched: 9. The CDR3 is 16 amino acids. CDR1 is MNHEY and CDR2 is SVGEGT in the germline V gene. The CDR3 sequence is CASKRSGSESTDTQYF. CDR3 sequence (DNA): TGTGCCAGCAAACGAAGCGGGAGTGAGAGCACAGATACGCAGTATTTT.

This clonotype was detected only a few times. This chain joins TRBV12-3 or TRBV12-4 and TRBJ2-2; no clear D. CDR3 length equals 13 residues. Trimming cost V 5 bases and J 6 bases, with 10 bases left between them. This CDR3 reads CASSPLGSGELFF. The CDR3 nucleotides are TGTGCCAGCAGTCCCCTCGGTTCCGGGGAGCTGTTTTTT.

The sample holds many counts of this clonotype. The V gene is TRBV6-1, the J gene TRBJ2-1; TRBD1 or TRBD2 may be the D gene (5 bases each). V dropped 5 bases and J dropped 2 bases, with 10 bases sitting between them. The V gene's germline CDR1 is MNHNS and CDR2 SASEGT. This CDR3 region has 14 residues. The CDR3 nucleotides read TGTGCCAGCAGTCGGGACCAAACCTACAATGAGCAGTTCTTC. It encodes CASSRDQTYNEQFF.